This paragraph covers one T cell receptor beta chain sequence. Its target is unknown. TCRdb's copy holds only in-frame clones and misses some; the assay was immunoSEQ multiplex PCR. The sample yields around 64,000 clones, 84% seen once. These data belong to a study of OX40 agonist ivuxolimab in advanced cancers. Study context: Clinicians treated patients with ivuxolimab, an agonistic anti-OX40 (CD134) antibody. Every 2 weeks, ivuxolimab was infused into the patients intravenously at between 0.01 and 10 mg/kg.

Study-wide points: Undetermined was the antigen specificity of the expanded peripheral T cells.

Collection of blood occurred at baseline, at cycle 4 day 1, and at cycle 7 day 1. The J segment lost 3 bases and the V segment lost 4 bases, leaving 4 bases of the junction unmatched. This CDR3 contains 15 residues. In germline, CDR1 is LNHDA, CDR2 SQIVND (reference sequence). The source is an adult with an advanced solid tumor such as melanoma, head and neck, liver or kidney cancer. The genes are TRBV19 and TRBJ2-1; 9 bases line up with TRBD1. The sample consisted of CD4+ or CD8+ T cells sorted from blood, taken in a trial of the OX40 agonist ivuxolimab. The CDR3 sequence: CASSTGQGIYNEQFF. The CDR3 DNA is TGTGCCAGTAGTACTGGACAGGGGATCTACAATGAGCAGTTCTTC.